This TCR beta chain was identified during a study of T cells in Graves' hyperthyroidism and ophthalmopathy. Study-level findings and limits: The blood repertoire included most of the expanded thyroid clonotypes above 0.001.

The CDR3 covers 14 residues. Trimming removed 2 bases from V and 4 bases from J, with 9 bases in between. CDR1 is KGHSH, CDR2 LQKENI, per germline. This clonotype appeared many times. The antigen is not known. Patients between 18 and 65 years old had hyperthyroidism, newly diagnosed and lasting under 2 months. From RNA transcripts, TCR beta CDR3 regions were amplified. A first-round RT-PCR of the TCR CDR3 used the HTBI primer set. TCRdb analysed the multiplex PCR reads with MiXCR anew, one entry per CDR3 protein. The sample contains about 400,000 distinct CDR3 sequences, 14% to 15% of which appear only once.

Material for sequencing was blood. This sequence was found in a woman aged 25 to 39 with Graves' hyperthyroidism. This chain joins TRBV18 and TRBJ1-5; D perhaps matches TRBD1 (6 bases). Written as DNA, the CDR3 is TGTGCCAGCTCACCAAACAGGGATAATCAGCCCCAGCATTTT. This sequence encodes CASSPNRDNQPQHF.